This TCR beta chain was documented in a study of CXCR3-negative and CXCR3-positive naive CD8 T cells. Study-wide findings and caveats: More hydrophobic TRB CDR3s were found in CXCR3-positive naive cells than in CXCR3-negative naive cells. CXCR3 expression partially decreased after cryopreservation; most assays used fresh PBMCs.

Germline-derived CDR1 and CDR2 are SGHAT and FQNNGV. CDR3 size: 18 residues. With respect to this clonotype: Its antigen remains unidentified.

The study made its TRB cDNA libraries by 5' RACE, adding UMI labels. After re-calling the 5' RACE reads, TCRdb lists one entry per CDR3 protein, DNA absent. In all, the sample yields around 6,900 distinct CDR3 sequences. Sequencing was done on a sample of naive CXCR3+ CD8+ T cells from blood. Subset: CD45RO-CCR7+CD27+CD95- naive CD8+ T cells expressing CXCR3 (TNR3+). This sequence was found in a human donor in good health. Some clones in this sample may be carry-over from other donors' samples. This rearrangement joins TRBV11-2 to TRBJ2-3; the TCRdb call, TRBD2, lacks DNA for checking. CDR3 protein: CASSSGTSGPRGTDTQYF.